This T cell receptor beta chain was recorded in a study of cytomegalovirus exposure and HLA in healthy donors. The germline gives CDR1 GTSNPN, CDR2 SVGIG (reference sequence). V dropped 2 bases and J dropped 6 bases, with 14 bases sitting between them. This CDR3 comprises 14 residues. The PCR contained 60 Vbeta and 13 Jbeta primers. The assay was immunoSEQ multiplex PCR, and TCRdb's table has in-frame clones only and misses some. The table records some 150,000 clones, around 83% of them present only once. The source material was PBMCs. The receptor's source is a man aged 35 to 55 in good health and CMV-seropositive. The gene calls are TRBV30 and TRBJ2-1; D gene ambiguous. CDR3 nucleotide sequence: TGTGCCTGGAGTCTAGGTTTAAGTGGCAATGAGCAGTTCTTC. Protein product: CAWSLGLSGNEQFF.